The 26 T cell receptor beta chains presented below share a single source sample, sequenced in a study of blood T cell repertoires in COVID-19. Libraries were prepared by immunoSEQ multiplex PCR; TCRdb keeps only in-frame clonotypes and omits some of them. Among hundreds of thousands of clones, about 90% were seen once, and the ten largest hold approximately 1.1%. The sequenced sample consisted of PBMCs or T cells enriched from blood (not recorded which). The receptors here all came from a man aged 25 to 40 who had recovered from COVID-19.

This clone was counted only a few times. The chain links TRBV7-2 to TRBJ1-4; 11 nucleotides align to TRBD1. The CDR3 loop spans 14 amino acids. Trimming cost V 5 bases and J 8 bases; bases outside gene matches: 4. From germline, CDR1 is SGHTA and CDR2 FQGNSA. CDR3 bases: TGTGCCAGCAGCCGCCGGGACAGGGGGGAAAAACTGTTTTTT. This translates into CASSRRDRGEKLFF.

The chain uses TRBV9 and TRBJ1-3, with D tentatively TRBD1 (6 bases). This CDR3 contains 15 residues. With 3 bases removed from V and 0 bases from J, the gap between germline ends came to 10 bases. CDR1 is SGDLS, CDR2 YYNGEE, per germline. The CDR3 is CASSGEGHSGNTIYF. In DNA, the CDR3 is TGTGCCAGCAGCGGGGAGGGACACTCTGGAAACACCATATATTTT.

V is TRBV4-3 and J is TRBJ1-3; D is uncertain. The V gene's germline CDR1 is LGHNA and CDR2 YSLEER. The CDR3 loop spans 16 amino acids. Trimming left V 0 bases short and J 2 bases short, with 11 bases between. CDR3 residues: CASSQDRGIAGNTIYF. In DNA form, the CDR3 reads TGCGCCAGCAGCCAAGATCGGGGTATTGCTGGAAACACCATATATTTT.

V gene TRBV27 combines with J gene TRBJ1-3, with 7 nucleotides matching TRBD1. J gave up 4 bases and V 1 base, and 7 bases lay outside the gene matches. CDR1 MNHEY and CDR2 SMNVEV come from the germline V gene (reference sequence). This CDR3 comprises 16 residues. CDR3 in DNA: TGTGCCAGCAGTTTATACCCGACAGGGAGAGGAAACACCATATATTTT. This sequence encodes CASSLYPTGRGNTIYF.

The genes are TRBV30 and TRBJ1-3; the D gene is possibly TRBD1 (6 bases). The V and J ends lost 4 bases and 3 bases respectively, with 16 bases between them. This CDR3 is 15 amino acids long. The germline CDR1 and CDR2 sequences are GTSNPN and SVGIG (reference sequence). In DNA, the CDR3 is TGTGCCTGGACCAAGGGGAACAGGGATGGAAACACCATATATTTT. Amino acid sequence: CAWTKGNRDGNTIYF.

Many counts were recorded for this clone. This chain connects TRBV2 to TRBJ1-5; 7 bases align to TRBD1. Germline V gene sequence: CDR1 SNHLY, CDR2 FYNNEI. CDR3 length equals 13 residues. V lost 7 bases and J lost 2; bases outside the gene matches: 2. CDR3 in amino acids: CASIGQGNQPQHF. CDR3 in DNA: TGTGCCAGCATTGGACAGGGCAATCAGCCCCAGCATTTT.

The rearrangement links TRBV5-4 to TRBJ2-1, with TRBD1 identical over 7 bases. This CDR3 contains 13 residues. V gave up 4 bases and J gave up 10 bases; unmatched junction bases: 8. Germline CDR1 is SGHNT and CDR2 is YYREEE (reference sequence). Written as DNA, the CDR3 is TGTGCCAGCAGCGTACGACAGGGTAACGAGCAGTTCTTC. Protein product: CASSVRQGNEQFF.

V is TRBV30 and J is TRBJ2-1; D not resolved. V dropped 0 bases and J dropped 6 bases, with 3 bases sitting between them. Germline lookup yields CDR1 GTSNPN and CDR2 SVGIG (reference sequence). This CDR3 spans 11 amino acids. DNA of the CDR3: TGTGCCTGGAGTGTCCTCAATGAGCAGTTCTTC. This translates into CAWSVLNEQFF.

This sequence joins TRBV5-6 and TRBJ1-1; TRBD1 might be the D (5 bases). Trimming removed 0 bases at V and 9 bases at J, with 9 bases between. The CDR3 runs 12 residues. Germline V gene sequence: CDR1 SGHDT, CDR2 YYEEEE. The CDR3 DNA sequence: TGTGCCAGCAGCTTGGTGAAGGGGCAAGCTTTCTTT. This sequence encodes CASSLVKGQAFF.

The chain employs TRBV18 and TRBJ2-2; a weak D match, TRBD1 (5 bases). Germline CDR1 KGHSH, CDR2 LQKENI. Deletions cut 3 bases from V and 5 bases from J, with 16 bases between. The CDR3 has 16 amino acids. CDR3 loop: CASSPTGGESTGELFF. The CDR3 DNA reads as TGTGCCAGCTCACCCACAGGTGGGGAATCAACCGGGGAGCTGTTTTTT.

This chain links TRBV28 with TRBJ1-1, with D perhaps TRBD1 (5 bases). This CDR3 contains 17 residues. The germline gives CDR1 MDHEN, CDR2 SYDVKM. The ends were cut back, 2 bases at V and 4 bases at J, with 20 bases in the middle. CDR3 protein: CASSLRGIPGRGTEAFF. The CDR3 DNA is TGTGCCAGCAGTTTACGGGGGATTCCCGGGAGGGGCACTGAAGCTTTCTTT.

V gene TRBV29-1 combines with J gene TRBJ1-2, with D possibly being TRBD1 (5 bases). CDR1 SQVTM and CDR2 ANQGSEA come from the germline V gene. Trimming shortened V by 1 base and J by 4 bases, and 13 bases separated the two germline ends. The CDR3 is 14 amino acids. The CDR3 sequence is CSVEAAGSLYGYTF. CDR3 bases: TGCAGCGTTGAAGCTGCAGGGTCCCTCTATGGCTACACCTTC.

The J gene is TRBJ2-2, the V gene TRBV11-3; 7 bases are shared with TRBD2. CDR3 length: 16 amino acids. After removal of 2 bases from V and 4 bases from J, the junction contained 7 bases not matched to a gene. Germline V gene data show CDR1 as SGHNT and CDR2 as YENEEA. The CDR3 sequence is CASSLTGGTGTGELFF. The CDR3 DNA reads as TGTGCCAGCAGCTTAACCGGGGGGACCGGCACCGGGGAGCTGTTTTTT.

This chain joins TRBV6-5 and TRBJ2-7; 9 bases match TRBD2. Germline V gene lookup returns CDR1 MNHEY and CDR2 SVGAGI. The CDR3 has 15 residues. J gave up 3 bases and V 2 bases, and 5 bases lay outside the gene matches. For the CDR3, the DNA is TGTGCCAGCAGTTACGGGACTAGCTCGGTCTACGAGCAGTACTTC. It specifies CASSYGTSSVYEQYF.

The chain links TRBV10-3 to TRBJ2-3, with 8 bases fitting TRBD2. The junction had 10 bases not matched to a gene; V was cut back by 3 bases and J by 2 bases. The CDR3 loop spans 17 amino acids. Germline V CDR1 and CDR2: ENHRY, SYGVKD. The CDR3 sequence: CAISDVHSGGITDTQYF. The CDR3 DNA follows: TGTGCCATCAGTGATGTCCATTCGGGAGGGATCACAGATACGCAGTATTTT.

The chain has TRBV19 and TRBJ1-5; 7 bases agree with TRBD1. There are 15 residues in the CDR3. Per the germline V gene, CDR1 is LNHDA and CDR2 is SQIVND (reference sequence). The V gene end was trimmed by 2 bases and the J gene end by 5 bases; junction bases not matched to a gene: 6. CDR3 protein: CASSITGERDQPQHF. The CDR3 nucleotides read TGTGCCAGTAGTATAACAGGGGAGAGGGATCAGCCCCAGCATTTT.

V is TRBV11-2 and J is TRBJ2-2; D perhaps matches TRBD1 (6 bases). Germline assignment: CDR1 SGHAT and CDR2 FQNNGV. CDR3 size: 16 residues. The V and J ends lost 6 bases and 2 bases respectively, with 16 bases between them. The CDR3 coding sequence is TGTGCCAGCAGGATAGGACAGCGGCAAAACACCGGGGAGCTGTTTTTT. As protein: CASRIGQRQNTGELFF.

This clone was counted a single time. The chain joins TRBV4-3 to TRBJ2-1; 7 nucleotides line up with TRBD2. This CDR3 is built from 16 residues. V dropped 0 bases and J dropped 3; count of bases not matched to a gene: 5. The germline V gene has CDR1 LGHNA and CDR2 YSLEER. CDR3 in amino acids: CASSQDAGVIYNEQFF. The CDR3 coding sequence is TGCGCCAGCAGCCAAGATGCGGGAGTCATCTACAATGAGCAGTTCTTC.

This clone was picked up one time. This sequence joins TRBV25-1 and TRBJ2-1; D gene uncertain. Per germline, CDR1 MGHDK and CDR2 SYGVNS. V lost 10 bases and J lost 7, with 8 bases in between. This CDR3 is 10 amino acids long. The CDR3: CAIGENEQFF. CDR3 bases: TGTGCCATCGGAGAAAATGAGCAGTTCTTC.

V gene TRBV6-2 or TRBV6-3 combines with J gene TRBJ2-4; possible D gene TRBD1, 5 bases. V dropped 2 bases and J dropped 6 bases, with 17 bases sitting between them. CDR3 size: 16 residues. CDR1 and CDR2 from the germline V gene are MNHEY and SVGEGT. The CDR3 sequence is CASSYGAQHPPNIQYF. CDR3 nucleotides: TGTGCCAGCAGTTACGGGGCCCAGCATCCCCCAAACATTCAGTACTTC.

The V and J genes are TRBV5-1 and TRBJ2-7; D not resolved. The CDR3 runs 13 residues. Germline CDR1 and CDR2: SGHRS and YFSETQ. V lost 0 bases to trimming and J lost 6 bases, with 10 bases between them. The chain's CDR3 is CASSLDHGLEQYF. CDR3 in DNA: TGCGCCAGCAGCTTGGACCACGGTCTCGAGCAGTACTTC.

The rearrangement uses TRBV18 and TRBJ2-1, with 8 bases that match TRBD2. The CDR3 contains 15 residues. The V gene end was trimmed by 5 bases and the J gene end by 6 bases; junction bases not matched to a gene: 9. Looked up from germline, CDR1 is KGHSH and CDR2 is LQKENI. For the CDR3, the DNA is TGTGCCAGCTCATCGCTAGCGGGCCGACCCAATGAGCAGTTCTTC. Protein product: CASSSLAGRPNEQFF.

This clone was seen a handful of times. V is TRBV7-9 and J is TRBJ1-1, with D hard to call. Germline V gene lookup returns CDR1 SEHNR and CDR2 FQNEAQ (reference sequence). The V end was cut by 1 base, the J end by 1 base, with 13 bases between. The CDR3 has 16 residues. The CDR3 DNA is TGTGCCAGCAGCTTAGTCGATCTGGTGAGGAACACTGAAGCTTTCTTT. The encoded protein is CASSLVDLVRNTEAFF. Full variable domain (missing parts from reference TRBV7-9 and TRBJ1-1): DTGVSQNPRHKITKRGQNVTFRCDPISEHNRLYWYRQTLGQGPEFLTYFQNEAQLEKSRLLSDRFSAERPKGSFSTLEIQRTEQGDSAMYLCASSLVDLVRNTEAFFGQGTRLTVV.

V gene TRBV6-2 or TRBV6-3 combines with J gene TRBJ2-1, with 10 bases aligning to TRBD1. The CDR3 has 15 amino acids. Germline CDR1 and CDR2: MNHEY and SVGEGT. V was pared by 2 bases and J by 7 bases, with 5 bases of the junction left unmatched. CDR3 sequence: CASSYRQGAWNEQFF. CDR3 in DNA: TGTGCCAGCAGTTACCGACAGGGGGCTTGGAATGAGCAGTTCTTC.

This clone appeared once. V gene TRBV5-4 combines with J gene TRBJ2-1, with no clear D. The germline gives CDR1 SGHNT, CDR2 YYREEE (reference sequence). The length of the CDR3 is 16 residues. V lost 2 bases, J lost 3 bases, and 15 bases lay in between. The CDR3 region is CASSFPPFGIYNEQFF. Written as DNA, the CDR3 is TGTGCCAGCAGCTTCCCCCCCTTCGGTATCTACAATGAGCAGTTCTTC.

The rearrangement uses TRBV7-8 and TRBJ2-3; 8 bases line up with TRBD1. V lost 5 bases, J lost 5 bases, and 9 bases stayed unmatched. CDR1 SGHVS and CDR2 FQNEAQ come from the germline V gene. The CDR3 has 15 amino acids. The CDR3 sequence: CASSADRVGIDTQYF. DNA for the CDR3: TGTGCCAGCAGCGCGGACAGGGTGGGGATAGATACGCAGTATTTT.